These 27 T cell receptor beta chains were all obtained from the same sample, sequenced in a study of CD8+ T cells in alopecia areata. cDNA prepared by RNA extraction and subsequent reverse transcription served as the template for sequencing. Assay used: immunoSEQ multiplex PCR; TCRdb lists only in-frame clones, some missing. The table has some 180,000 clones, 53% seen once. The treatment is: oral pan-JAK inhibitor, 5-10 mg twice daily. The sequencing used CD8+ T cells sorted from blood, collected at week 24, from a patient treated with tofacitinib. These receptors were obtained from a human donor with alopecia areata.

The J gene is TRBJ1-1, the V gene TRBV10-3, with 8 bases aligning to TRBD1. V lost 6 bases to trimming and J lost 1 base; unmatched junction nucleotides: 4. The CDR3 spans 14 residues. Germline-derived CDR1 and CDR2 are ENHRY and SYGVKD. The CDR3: CAIRGDRGNTEAFF. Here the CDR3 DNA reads TGTGCCATCAGGGGAGACAGGGGGAACACTGAAGCTTTCTTT.

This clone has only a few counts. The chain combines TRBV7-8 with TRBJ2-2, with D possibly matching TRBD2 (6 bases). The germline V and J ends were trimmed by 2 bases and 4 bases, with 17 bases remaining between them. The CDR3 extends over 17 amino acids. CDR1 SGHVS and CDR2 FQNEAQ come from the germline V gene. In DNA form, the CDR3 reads TGTGCCAGCAGCTTATTCTCGCGGGGAATGAGCACCGGGGAGCTGTTTTTT. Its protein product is CASSLFSRGMSTGELFF.

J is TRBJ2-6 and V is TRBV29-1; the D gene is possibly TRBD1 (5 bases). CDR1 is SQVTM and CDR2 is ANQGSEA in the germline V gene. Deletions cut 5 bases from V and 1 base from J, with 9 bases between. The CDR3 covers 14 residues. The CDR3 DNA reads TGCAGCGTTTTCCAGGGTTCTGGGGCCAACGTCCTGACTTTC. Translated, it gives CSVFQGSGANVLTF.

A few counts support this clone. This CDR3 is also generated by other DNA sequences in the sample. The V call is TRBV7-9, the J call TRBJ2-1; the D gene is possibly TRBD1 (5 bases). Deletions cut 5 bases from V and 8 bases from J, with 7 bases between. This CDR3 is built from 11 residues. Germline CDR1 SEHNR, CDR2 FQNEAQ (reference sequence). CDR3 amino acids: CASSLGDEQFF. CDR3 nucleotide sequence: TGTGCCAGCAGCCTAGGGGATGAGCAGTTCTTC.

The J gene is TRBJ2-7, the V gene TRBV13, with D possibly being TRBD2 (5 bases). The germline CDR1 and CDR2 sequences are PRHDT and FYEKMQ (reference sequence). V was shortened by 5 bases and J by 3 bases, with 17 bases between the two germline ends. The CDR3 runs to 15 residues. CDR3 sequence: CASSGAGTSHYEQYF. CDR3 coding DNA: TGTGCCAGCAGCGGAGCCGGCACTAGTCACTACGAGCAGTACTTC.

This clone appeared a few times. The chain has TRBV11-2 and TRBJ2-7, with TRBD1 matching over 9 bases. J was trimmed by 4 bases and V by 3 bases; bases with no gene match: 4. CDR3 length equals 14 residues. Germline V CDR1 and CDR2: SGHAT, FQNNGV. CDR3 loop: CASSFGTGPYEQYF. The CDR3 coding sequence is TGTGCCAGCAGCTTCGGGACAGGGCCATACGAGCAGTACTTC.

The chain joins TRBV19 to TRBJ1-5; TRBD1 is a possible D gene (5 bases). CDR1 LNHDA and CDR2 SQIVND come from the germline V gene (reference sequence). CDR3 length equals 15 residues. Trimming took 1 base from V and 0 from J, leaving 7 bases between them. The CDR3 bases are TGTGCCAGTAGTATAGCAGGGAGTAGCAATCAGCCCCAGCATTTT. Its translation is CASSIAGSSNQPQHF.

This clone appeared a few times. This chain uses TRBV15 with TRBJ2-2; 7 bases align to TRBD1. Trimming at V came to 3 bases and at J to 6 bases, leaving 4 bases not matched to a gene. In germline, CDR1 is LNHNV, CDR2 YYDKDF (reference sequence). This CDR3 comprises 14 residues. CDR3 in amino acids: CATSRDRSPGELFF. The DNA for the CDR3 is TGTGCCACCAGCAGGGACAGGTCCCCCGGGGAGCTGTTTTTT.

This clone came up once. The CDR3 bases are TGTGCCAGCAGCGTGGGACACCAAGCTAACTATGGCTACACCTTC. The encoded protein is CASSVGHQANYGYTF. The rearrangement joins TRBV9 to TRBJ1-2, with a possible D match to TRBD1 (6 bases). The ends were cut back, 2 bases at V and 0 bases at J, with 11 bases in the middle. Germline CDR1 reads SGDLS; CDR2 reads YYNGEE. CDR3 length: 15 amino acids.

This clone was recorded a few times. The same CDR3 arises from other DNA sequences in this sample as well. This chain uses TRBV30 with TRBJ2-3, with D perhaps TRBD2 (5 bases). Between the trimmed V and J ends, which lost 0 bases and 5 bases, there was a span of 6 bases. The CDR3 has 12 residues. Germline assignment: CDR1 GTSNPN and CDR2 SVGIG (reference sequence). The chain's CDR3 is CAWSVGGDTQYF. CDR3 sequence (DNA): TGTGCCTGGAGTGTAGGAGGAGATACGCAGTATTTT.

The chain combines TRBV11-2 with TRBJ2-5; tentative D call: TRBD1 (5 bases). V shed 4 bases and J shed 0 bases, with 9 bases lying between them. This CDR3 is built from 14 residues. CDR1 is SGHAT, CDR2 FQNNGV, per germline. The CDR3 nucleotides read TGTGCCAGCAGCTCGAGACAGTACCAAGAGACCCAGTACTTC. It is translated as CASSSRQYQETQYF.

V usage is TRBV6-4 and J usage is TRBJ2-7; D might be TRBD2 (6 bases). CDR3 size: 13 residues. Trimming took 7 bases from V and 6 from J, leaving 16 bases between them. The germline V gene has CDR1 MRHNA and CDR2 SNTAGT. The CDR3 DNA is TGTGCCAGCACCCGACCGGAGGGGCGCGAGCAGTACTTC. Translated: CASTRPEGREQYF.

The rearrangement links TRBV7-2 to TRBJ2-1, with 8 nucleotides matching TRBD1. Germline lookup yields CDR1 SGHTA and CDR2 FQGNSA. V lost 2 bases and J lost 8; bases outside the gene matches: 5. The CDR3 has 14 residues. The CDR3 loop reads CASSLNRGLDEQFF. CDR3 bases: TGTGCCAGCAGCTTAAACAGGGGGTTAGATGAGCAGTTCTTC.

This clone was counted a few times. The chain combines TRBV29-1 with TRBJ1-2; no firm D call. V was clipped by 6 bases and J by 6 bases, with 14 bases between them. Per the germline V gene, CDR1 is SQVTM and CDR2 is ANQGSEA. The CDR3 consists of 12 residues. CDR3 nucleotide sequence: TGCAGCGTCGAAAGAGGTCTAGATGGCTACACCTTC. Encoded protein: CSVERGLDGYTF.

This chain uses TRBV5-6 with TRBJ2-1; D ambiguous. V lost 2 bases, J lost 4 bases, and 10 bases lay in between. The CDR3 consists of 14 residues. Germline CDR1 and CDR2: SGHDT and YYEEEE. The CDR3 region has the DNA TGTGCCAGCAGCTTTATGTCCGCGTACAATGAGCAGTTCTTC. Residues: CASSFMSAYNEQFF. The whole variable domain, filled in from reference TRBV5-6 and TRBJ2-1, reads DAGVTQSPTHLIKTRGQQVTLRCSPKSGHDTVSWYQQALGQGPQFIFQYYEEEERQRGNFPDRFSGHQFPNYSSELNVNALLLGDSALYLCASSFMSAYNEQFFGPGTRLTVL.

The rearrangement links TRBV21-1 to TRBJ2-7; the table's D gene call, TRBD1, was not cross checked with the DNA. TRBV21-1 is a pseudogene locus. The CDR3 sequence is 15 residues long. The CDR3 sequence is CASSKCGTGGYEQYF. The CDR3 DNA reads TGTGCCAGCAGCAAATGCGGGACAGGGGGGTACGAGCAGTACTTC.

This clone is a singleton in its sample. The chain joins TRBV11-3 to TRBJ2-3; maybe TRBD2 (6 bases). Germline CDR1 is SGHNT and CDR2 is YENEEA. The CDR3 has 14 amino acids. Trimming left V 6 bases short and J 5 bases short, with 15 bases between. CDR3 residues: CASRRLEERDTQYF. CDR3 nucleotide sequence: TGTGCCAGCAGACGACTAGAAGAACGAGATACGCAGTATTTT. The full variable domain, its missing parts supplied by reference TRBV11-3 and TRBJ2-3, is EAGVVQSPRYKIIEKKQPVAFWCNPISGHNTLYWYLQNLGQGPELLIRYENEEAVDDSQLPKDRFSAERLKGVDSTLKIQPAELGDSAVYLCASRRLEERDTQYFGPGTRLTVL.

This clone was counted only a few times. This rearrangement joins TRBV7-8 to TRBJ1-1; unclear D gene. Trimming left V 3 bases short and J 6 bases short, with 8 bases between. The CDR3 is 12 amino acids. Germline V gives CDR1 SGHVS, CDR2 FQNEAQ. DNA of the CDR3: TGTGCCAGCAGCTTCCGTAACGCTGAAGCTTTCTTT. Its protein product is CASSFRNAEAFF.

The CDR3 coding sequence is TGTGCCAGCAGCGGACGGGGGGTCGGTGAGCAGTTCTTC. It codes for CASSGRGVGEQFF. V is TRBV14 and J is TRBJ2-1; TRBD2 agrees at 7 bases. Trimming cost V 5 bases and J 9 bases; bases outside gene matches: 7. The CDR3 contains 13 residues. The germline CDR1 and CDR2 sequences are SGHDN and FVKESK.

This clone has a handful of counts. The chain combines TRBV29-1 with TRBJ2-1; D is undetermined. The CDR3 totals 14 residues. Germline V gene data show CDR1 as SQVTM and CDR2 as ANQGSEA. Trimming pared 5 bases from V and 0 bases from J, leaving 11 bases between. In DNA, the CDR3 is TGCAGCGTTATTGGTCGAGACTCCTACAATGAGCAGTTCTTC. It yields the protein CSVIGRDSYNEQFF.

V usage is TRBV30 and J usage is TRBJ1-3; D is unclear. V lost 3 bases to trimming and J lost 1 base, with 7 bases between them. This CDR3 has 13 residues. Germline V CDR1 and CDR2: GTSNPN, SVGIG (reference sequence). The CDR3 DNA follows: TGTGCCTGGAGGACGGGTTCTGGAAACACCATATATTTT. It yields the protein CAWRTGSGNTIYF.

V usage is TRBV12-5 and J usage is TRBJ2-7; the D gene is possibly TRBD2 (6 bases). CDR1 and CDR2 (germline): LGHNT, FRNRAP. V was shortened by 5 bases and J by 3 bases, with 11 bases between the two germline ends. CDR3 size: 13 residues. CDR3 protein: CASGMGLNYEQYF. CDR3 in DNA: TGTGCTAGTGGTATGGGACTCAACTACGAGCAGTACTTC.

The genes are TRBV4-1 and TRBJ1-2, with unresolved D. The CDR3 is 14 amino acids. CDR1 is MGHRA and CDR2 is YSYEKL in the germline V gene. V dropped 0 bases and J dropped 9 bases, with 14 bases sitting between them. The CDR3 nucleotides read TGCGCCAGCAGCCAAGATCGTGCGGGTTTTAGCTACACCTTC. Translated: CASSQDRAGFSYTF.

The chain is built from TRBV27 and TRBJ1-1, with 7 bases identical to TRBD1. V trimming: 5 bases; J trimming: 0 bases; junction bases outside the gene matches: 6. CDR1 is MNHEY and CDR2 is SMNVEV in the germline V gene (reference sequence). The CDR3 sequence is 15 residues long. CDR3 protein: CASSPWDSMNTEAFF. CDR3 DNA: TGTGCCAGCAGTCCCTGGGACAGCATGAACACTGAAGCTTTCTTT.

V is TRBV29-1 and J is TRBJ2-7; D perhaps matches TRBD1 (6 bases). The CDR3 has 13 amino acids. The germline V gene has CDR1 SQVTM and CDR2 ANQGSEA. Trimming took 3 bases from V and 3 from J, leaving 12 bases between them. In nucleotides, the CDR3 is TGCAGCGTTGATTTAGAGACAGGCTACGAGCAGTACTTC. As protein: CSVDLETGYEQYF.

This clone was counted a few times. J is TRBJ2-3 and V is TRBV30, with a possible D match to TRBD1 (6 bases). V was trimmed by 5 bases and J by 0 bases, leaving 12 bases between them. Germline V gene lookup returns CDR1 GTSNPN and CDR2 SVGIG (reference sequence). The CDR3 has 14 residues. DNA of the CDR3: TGTGCCTGGGCCCCCACAGGGAGCACAGATACGCAGTATTTT. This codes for CAWAPTGSTDTQYF. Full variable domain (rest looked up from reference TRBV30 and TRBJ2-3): SQTIHQWPATLVQPVGSPLSLECTVEGTSNPNLYWYRQAAGRGLQLLFYSVGIGQISSEVPQNLSASRPQDRQFILSSKKLLLSDSGFYLCAWAPTGSTDTQYFGPGTRLTVL.

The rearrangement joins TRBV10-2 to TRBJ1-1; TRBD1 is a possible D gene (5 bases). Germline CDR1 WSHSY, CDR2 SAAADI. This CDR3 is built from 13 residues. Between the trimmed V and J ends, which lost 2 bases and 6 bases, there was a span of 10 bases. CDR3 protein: CASSEGRGAEAFF. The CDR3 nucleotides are TGCGCCAGCAGTGAGGGGAGGGGTGCTGAAGCTTTCTTT.